This is a list of T cell receptor beta chains from one sample in a study of cytomegalovirus exposure and HLA in healthy donors. Libraries were prepared by immunoSEQ multiplex PCR; TCRdb keeps only in-frame clonotypes and omits some of them. This table has over 200,000 clones, 88% appearing once. Sequencing input: PBMCs. The receptors shown here come from a woman between 18 and 29 years old in good health and CMV-seronegative. Each CDR3 is given with its conserved first and last residue. D genes are given only for firm matches. Size tells how often a clone was seen (once, few, many) or the class of an expanded clone, and some rows leave it out.

V gene	D gene	J gene	clone size	CDR3 DNA	CDR3 protein
TRBV18	.	TRBJ2-5	.	TGTGCCAGCTCACCATCGGTCGGAGAGACCCAGTACTTC	CASSPSVGETQYF
TRBV29-1	TRBD2	TRBJ2-1	.	TGCAGCGTTGAAGGACTAGCGGAGATCAATGAGCAGTTCTTC	CSVEGLAEINEQFF
TRBV27	.	TRBJ2-1	.	TGTGCCAGCAGTTGGGGCGGGGAAAACTCCTACAATGAGCAGTTCTTC	CASSWGGENSYNEQFF
TRBV7-8	.	TRBJ1-1	.	TGTGCCAGCAGCTTAGTTCGCTACACAGGGCAACCGGTAGCTTTCTTT	CASSLVRYTGQPVAFF
TRBV2	TRBD2	TRBJ2-7	.	TGTGCCAGCAGCTTGTCTAGCGGGAGAAGGAAGCAGTACTTC	CASSLSSGRRKQYF
TRBV2	.	TRBJ1-1	.	TGTGCCAGCAGTGAACGGAGGATGAACACTGAAGCTTTCTTT	CASSERRMNTEAFF
TRBV28	.	TRBJ2-7	once	TGTGCCAGCAGTCCGGGGGGGACAGACTACGAGCAGTACTTC	CASSPGGTDYEQYF
TRBV6-1	.	TRBJ2-2	.	TGTGCCAGCAGTGCCCTAGATGTCGCCGGGGAGCTGTTTTTT	CASSALDVAGELFF
TRBV23-1	TRBD1	TRBJ2-7	.	TGCGCCAGCGCCGGGACAGGGAGCAACGAGCAGTACTTC	CASAGTGSNEQYF
TRBV2	.	TRBJ2-7	.	TGTGCCAGCAGCCCTACCTACGAGCAGTACTTC	CASSPTYEQYF
TRBV4-3	TRBD2	TRBJ2-1	.	TGCGCCAGCAGCCAAGAGTTCGTTCTAGCGGAGTACAATGAGCAGTTCTTC	CASSQEFVLAEYNEQFF
TRBV27	.	TRBJ2-2	.	TGTGCCAGCAGTTTCGGGGGATTCGCCGCCGGGGAGCTGTTTTTT	CASSFGGFAAGELFF
TRBV9	TRBD1	TRBJ1-2	.	TGTGCCAGCAGCCTCGGGACAGACGTTGGCTACACCTTC	CASSLGTDVGYTF
TRBV2	TRBD1	TRBJ2-7	.	TGTGCCAGCAGCTCGTACGGGACAGGGGACTACGAGCAGTACTTC	CASSSYGTGDYEQYF
TRBV19	.	TRBJ1-2	.	TGTGCCAGTAAGGGCGGCCCAGCAGGGCCCTATTACGGCTACACCTTC	CASKGGPAGPYYGYTF
TRBV4-2	.	TRBJ2-3	.	TGTGCCAGCAGCCAAGAGGTAACGGGAGGCACAGATACGCAGTATTTT	CASSQEVTGGTDTQYF
TRBV6-4	TRBD2	TRBJ2-3	many	TGTGCCAGCAGTGAGGGACTAGCGACAGATACGCAGTATTTT	CASSEGLATDTQYF
TRBV4-1	.	TRBJ2-7	.	TGCGCCAGCAGCCTTACCCCCGGGAGCTCCTACGAGCAGTACTTC	CASSLTPGSSYEQYF
TRBV7-8	.	TRBJ2-7	.	TGTGCCAGCAGCTTACCTCCAGGGGGGATCTACGAGCAGTACTTC	CASSLPPGGIYEQYF
TRBV4-1	TRBD2	TRBJ2-7	once	TGCGCCAGCAGCCAAGGACTCTTAGCGGGGGCCTACGAGCAGTACTTC	CASSQGLLAGAYEQYF
TRBV6-5	.	TRBJ1-1	.	TGTGCCAGCAGTTATTCTTGGAACACTGAAGCTTTCTTT	CASSYSWNTEAFF
TRBV5-1	.	TRBJ2-7	.	TGCGCCAGCAGCCCGGACAGTTACGAGCAGTACTTC	CASSPDSYEQYF
TRBV2	.	TRBJ2-7	.	TGTGCCAGCACGGCAGGGTCCTACGAGCAGTACTTC	CASTAGSYEQYF
TRBV9	.	TRBJ2-4	.	TGTGCCAGCAGCGTAGGGGGCGGAACCAAAAACATTCAGTACTTC	CASSVGGGTKNIQYF
TRBV19	TRBD1	TRBJ2-7	.	TGTGCCAGTAGTACCGGACAGGGTGACGAGCAGTACTTC	CASSTGQGDEQYF